Listed below are T cell receptor beta chains from one sample, sequenced in a study of cytomegalovirus exposure and HLA in healthy donors. Data came from immunoSEQ multiplex PCR; TCRdb stores just in-frame clones and leaves some out. This sample contains 100,000 or so clones. The source material was PBMCs. These receptors were obtained from a woman aged 25-40 years in good health and CMV-seronegative. The CDR3 runs from the conserved cysteine through the conserved F or W. The D gene is left open where the match is weak.

d_gene,v_gene,j_gene,CDR3aa,CDR3nt
-,TRBV5-6,TRBJ1-3,CASSLAEISGNTIYF,TGTGCCAGCAGCTTGGCAGAAATCTCTGGAAACACCATATATTTT
-,TRBV27,TRBJ1-6,CASSNYRSWGSPLHF,TGTGCCAGCAGTAACTACAGGAGCTGGGGTTCACCCCTCCACTTT
-,TRBV21-1,TRBJ1-3,CASSRQGVAPSGNTIYF,TGTGCCAGCAGCAGACAGGGGGTTGCCCCCTCTGGAAACACCATATATTTT
TRBD1,TRBV7-9,TRBJ2-7,CASSPGQVSYEQYF,TGTGCCAGCAGTCCGGGACAGGTCTCCTACGAGCAGTACTTC
-,TRBV27,TRBJ1-5,CASSLLGQPQHF,TGTGCCAGCAGTTTACTCGGTCAGCCCCAGCATTTT
TRBD1,TRBV6-6,TRBJ1-1,CASSVGQGYTEAFF,TGTGCCAGCAGTGTCGGACAGGGTTACACTGAAGCTTTCTTT
TRBD2,TRBV6-4,TRBJ2-4,CASSHGGDQNIQYF,TGTGCCAGCAGCCACGGGGGGGACCAAAACATTCAGTACTTC
TRBD2,TRBV5-4,TRBJ2-7,CASSPTSGQLYEQYF,TGTGCCAGCAGCCCTACTAGCGGACAGCTCTACGAGCAGTACTTC
TRBD2,TRBV5-6,TRBJ2-2,CASSSATSGGNTGELFF,TGTGCCAGCAGCTCCGCAACTAGCGGGGGGAACACCGGGGAGCTGTTTTTT
TRBD1,TRBV6-1,TRBJ1-1,CASSLQGWGNTEAFF,TGTGCCAGCAGTCTACAGGGGTGGGGGAACACTGAAGCTTTCTTT
-,TRBV7-9,TRBJ2-5,CASSPAEMETQYF,TGTGCCAGCAGCCCCGCGGAGATGGAGACCCAGTACTTC
TRBD2,TRBV29-1,TRBJ2-3,CSGGRESRDTQYF,TGCAGCGGCGGGAGGGAAAGTAGGGATACGCAGTATTTT
-,TRBV18,TRBJ1-4,CASSPGHTARKLFF,TGTGCCAGCTCACCAGGACATACGGCCCGCAAACTGTTTTTT
-,TRBV27,TRBJ2-7,CASSPPGSYEQYF,TGTGCCAGCAGCCCCCCGGGATCCTACGAGCAGTACTTC
-,TRBV19,TRBJ2-7,CASSTRVGVDPLEQYF,TGTGCCAGTAGTACTAGGGTAGGGGTGGACCCCCTCGAGCAGTACTTC
TRBD2,TRBV27,TRBJ2-3,CASSLGLATDTQYF,TGTGCCAGCAGTTTGGGACTAGCGACAGATACGCAGTATTTT
TRBD2,TRBV4-1,TRBJ2-5,CASSQVRTSGGETQYF,TGCGCCAGCAGCCAAGTAAGGACTAGCGGTGGAGAGACCCAGTACTTC
-,TRBV4-1,TRBJ2-7,CASSQKTSGSKFSYEQYF,TGCGCCAGCAGCCAAAAGACCTCCGGGAGCAAGTTCAGCTACGAGCAGTACTTC
TRBD2,TRBV4-1,TRBJ2-2,CASSAYGLAGVGGELFF,TGCGCCAGCAGCGCCTACGGACTAGCGGGAGTGGGCGGGGAGCTGTTTTTT
-,TRBV5-4,TRBJ2-3,CASSGVSTDTQYF,TGTGCCAGCAGCGGAGTAAGCACAGATACGCAGTATTTT
-,TRBV10-3,TRBJ1-2,CAIAVGGGTNYGYTF,TGTGCCATCGCGGTAGGGGGGGGGACTAACTATGGCTACACCTTC
TRBD1,TRBV9,TRBJ1-1,CASSVEEGATEAFF,TGTGCCAGCAGCGTAGAGGAGGGGGCGACTGAAGCTTTCTTT
TRBD1,TRBV28,TRBJ1-1,CASRRQGNTEAFF,TGTGCCAGCAGAAGACAGGGGAACACTGAAGCTTTCTTT
TRBD1,TRBV5-4,TRBJ1-2,CASSLVGRGEYGYTF,TGTGCCAGCAGCTTGGTCGGCAGGGGGGAGTATGGCTACACCTTC
-,TRBV2,TRBJ2-7,CAARDNYEQYF,TGTGCCGCCCGGGACAACTACGAGCAGTACTTC
TRBD1,TRBV7-9,TRBJ1-3,CASSLARGEEQGAGNTIYF,TGTGCCAGCAGCTTAGCGCGGGGTGAGGAACAGGGGGCTGGAAACACCATATATTTT
TRBD2,TRBV19,TRBJ2-7,CASSSLAGAPYEQYF,TGTGCCAGTAGTTCTCTAGCGGGGGCCCCCTACGAGCAGTACTTC
-,TRBV6-1,TRBJ2-7,CASSEVQGSYEQYF,TGTGCCAGCAGTGAGGTACAGGGCTCCTACGAGCAGTACTTC
TRBD1,TRBV6-5,TRBJ2-1,CASSETGGREQFF,TGTGCCAGCAGTGAGACAGGGGGCCGTGAGCAGTTCTTC
TRBD1,TRBV5-1,TRBJ1-2,CASSPDRGVGYGYTF,TGCGCCAGCAGCCCGGACAGGGGAGTTGGCTATGGCTACACCTTC